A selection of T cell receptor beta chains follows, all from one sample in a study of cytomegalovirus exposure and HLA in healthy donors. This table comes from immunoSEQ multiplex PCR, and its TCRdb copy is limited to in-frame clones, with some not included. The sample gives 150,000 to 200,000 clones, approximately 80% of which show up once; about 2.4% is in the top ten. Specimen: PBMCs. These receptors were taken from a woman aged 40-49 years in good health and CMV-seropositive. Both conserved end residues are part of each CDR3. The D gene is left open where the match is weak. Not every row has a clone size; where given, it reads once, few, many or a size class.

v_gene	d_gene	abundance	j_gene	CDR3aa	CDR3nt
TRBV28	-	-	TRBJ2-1	CASSPLPGEQFF	TGTGCCAGCAGTCCCCTCCCGGGTGAGCAGTTCTTC
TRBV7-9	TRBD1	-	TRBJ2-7	CASSLGQGVYEQYF	TGTGCCAGCAGCTTAGGACAGGGTGTCTACGAGCAGTACTTC
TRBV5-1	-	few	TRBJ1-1	CASSARESTEAFF	TGCGCCAGCAGCGCCAGGGAAAGCACTGAAGCTTTCTTT
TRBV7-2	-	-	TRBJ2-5	CASSFLGLLQETQYF	TGTGCCAGCAGCTTTCTAGGACTCCTTCAAGAGACCCAGTACTTC
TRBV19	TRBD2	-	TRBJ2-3	CATAGLAGFTDTQYF	TGTGCCACCGCGGGACTAGCGGGGTTCACAGATACGCAGTATTTT
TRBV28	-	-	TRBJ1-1	CASRGVNTEAFF	TGTGCCAGCCGGGGAGTGAACACTGAAGCTTTCTTT
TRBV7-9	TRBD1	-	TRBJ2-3	CASSPGSGTGGTDTQYF	TGTGCCAGCAGCCCCGGTTCCGGGACAGGGGGTACAGATACGCAGTATTTT
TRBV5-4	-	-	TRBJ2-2	CASSFQQGSNTGELFF	TGTGCCAGCAGCTTTCAGCAGGGATCGAACACCGGGGAGCTGTTTTTT
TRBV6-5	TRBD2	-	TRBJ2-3	CASSYRRGGDTQYF	TGTGCCAGCAGTTACCGGCGGGGGGGGGATACGCAGTATTTT
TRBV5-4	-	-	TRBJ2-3	CASSLELARPTDTQYF	TGTGCCAGCAGCTTGGAGCTAGCAAGGCCCACAGATACGCAGTATTTT
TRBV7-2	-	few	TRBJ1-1	CASSSGQNIGEPEAFF	TGTGCCAGCAGCTCCGGACAGAATATTGGTGAGCCCGAAGCTTTCTTT
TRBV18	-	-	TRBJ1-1	CASSPMDSNTEAFF	TGTGCCAGCTCACCAATGGACTCGAACACTGAAGCTTTCTTT
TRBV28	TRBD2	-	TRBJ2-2	CASSLPDGGGRAGELFF	TGTGCCAGCAGTTTACCGGACGGCGGGGGGCGGGCCGGGGAGCTGTTTTTT
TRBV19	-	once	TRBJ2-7	CASSTPGQLYEQYF	TGTGCCAGTAGTACCCCCGGACAGCTATACGAGCAGTACTTC
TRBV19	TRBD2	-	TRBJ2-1	CASTRLAGAYEQFF	TGTGCCAGTACCCGACTAGCGGGAGCATATGAGCAGTTCTTC
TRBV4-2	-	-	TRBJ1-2	CASSQDTEADYGYTF	TGTGCCAGCAGCCAAGATACAGAAGCGGACTATGGCTACACCTTC
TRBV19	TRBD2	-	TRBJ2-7	CASSIGGTTYEQYF	TGTGCCAGTAGTATAGGCGGGACTACGTACGAGCAGTACTTC
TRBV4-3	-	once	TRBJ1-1	CASSQDPGATTEAFF	TGCGCCAGCAGCCAAGATCCGGGAGCAACGACTGAAGCTTTCTTT
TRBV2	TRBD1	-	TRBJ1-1	CASSSGQGVTEAFF	TGTGCCAGCAGTTCGGGACAGGGAGTCACTGAAGCTTTCTTT
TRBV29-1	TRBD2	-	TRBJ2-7	CSAQTSGSYEQYF	TGCAGCGCCCAGACTAGCGGGAGTTACGAGCAGTACTTC
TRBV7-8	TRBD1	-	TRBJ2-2	CASRNRDRDTGELFF	TGTGCCAGCAGAAACCGGGACAGGGATACCGGGGAGCTGTTTTTT
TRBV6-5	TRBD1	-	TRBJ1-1	CASSQGQGRTEAFF	TGTGCCAGCAGCCAGGGACAGGGGAGGACTGAAGCTTTCTTT
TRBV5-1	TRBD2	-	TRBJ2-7	CASSSLAGSVYEQYF	TGCGCCAGCAGCTCCCTAGCGGGATCGGTCTACGAGCAGTACTTC
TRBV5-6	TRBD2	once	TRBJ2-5	CASSLRRTGGIETQYF	TGTGCCAGCAGCCTCCGCCGGACGGGAGGAATAGAGACCCAGTACTTC
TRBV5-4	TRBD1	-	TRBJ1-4	CASSYGQGAEKLFF	TGTGCCAGCAGCTACGGACAGGGCGCTGAAAAACTGTTTTTT
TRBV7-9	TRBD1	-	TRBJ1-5	CASSLGTGESQPQHF	TGTGCCAGCAGCTTAGGGACAGGGGAAAGCCAGCCCCAGCATTTT
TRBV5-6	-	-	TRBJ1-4	CASSSLGETNEKLFF	TGTGCCAGCAGCTCATTGGGAGAAACTAATGAAAAACTGTTTTTT
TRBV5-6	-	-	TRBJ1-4	CASSFPGNEKLFF	TGTGCCAGCAGCTTCCCGGGAAATGAAAAACTGTTTTTT
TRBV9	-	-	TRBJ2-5	CASSVARTPGEETQYF	TGTGCCAGCAGCGTAGCGAGGACCCCTGGGGAGGAGACCCAGTACTTC
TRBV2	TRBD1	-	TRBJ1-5	CASQAGGQPQHF	TGTGCCAGTCAGGCAGGGGGTCAGCCCCAGCATTTT
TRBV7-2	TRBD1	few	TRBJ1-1	CASSLNRGATEAFF	TGTGCCAGCAGCTTGAACAGGGGGGCCACTGAAGCTTTCTTT
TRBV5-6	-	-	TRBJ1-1	CASSLGVTSTEAFF	TGTGCCAGCAGCTTGGGGGTAACTAGCACTGAAGCTTTCTTT
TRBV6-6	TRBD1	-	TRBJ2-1	CASSYPLGQGEDEQFF	TGTGCCAGCAGTTACCCCCTCGGACAGGGAGAGGATGAGCAGTTCTTC
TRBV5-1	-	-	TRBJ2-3	CASSERTDTQYF	TGCGCCAGCAGTGAGCGGACAGATACGCAGTATTTT
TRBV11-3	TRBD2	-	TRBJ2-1	CASSLGAGDNEQFF	TGTGCCAGCAGCTTGGGAGCGGGAGACAATGAGCAGTTCTTC
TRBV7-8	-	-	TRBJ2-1	CASSLGAGGSSYNEQFF	TGTGCCAGCAGCTTAGGTGCTGGGGGGAGCTCCTACAATGAGCAGTTCTTC
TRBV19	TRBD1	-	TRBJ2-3	CASSPGTGVTDTQYF	TGTGCCAGTAGTCCAGGAACAGGGGTAACAGATACGCAGTATTTT
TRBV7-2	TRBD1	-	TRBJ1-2	CASSSPRQGGYTF	TGTGCCAGCAGCTCCCCCCGACAGGGCGGCTACACCTTC
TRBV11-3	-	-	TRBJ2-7	CASSLVPSGEQYF	TGTGCCAGCAGCTTAGTTCCATCCGGCGAGCAGTACTTC
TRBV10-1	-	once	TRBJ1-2	CASNQGTNYGYTF	TGCGCCAGCAATCAGGGGACCAACTATGGCTACACCTTC
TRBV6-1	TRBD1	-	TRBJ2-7	CASRSGTASSYEQYF	TGTGCCAGCCGATCCGGGACAGCGAGCTCCTACGAGCAGTACTTC
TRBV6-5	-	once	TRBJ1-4	CASRLQATNEKLFF	TGTGCCAGCAGATTACAGGCAACTAATGAAAAACTGTTTTTT
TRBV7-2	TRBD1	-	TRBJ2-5	CASSSKFGTGASETQYF	TGTGCCAGCAGCTCAAAGTTTGGGACAGGGGCATCGGAGACCCAGTACTTC
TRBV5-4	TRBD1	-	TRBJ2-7	CASSEPGTGVYEQYF	TGTGCCAGCAGCGAACCCGGGACAGGAGTCTACGAGCAGTACTTC
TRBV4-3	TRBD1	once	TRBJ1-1	CASSQLYYRTGANTEAFF	TGCGCCAGCAGCCAACTTTATTATCGGACAGGGGCGAACACTGAAGCTTTCTTT
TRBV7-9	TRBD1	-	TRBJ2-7	CASTGDRGNYEQYF	TGTGCCAGCACCGGGGACAGGGGGAACTACGAGCAGTACTTC
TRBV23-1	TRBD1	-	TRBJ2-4	CATCRGQSNIQYF	TGCGCCACCTGCAGGGGGCAATCGAACATTCAGTACTTC
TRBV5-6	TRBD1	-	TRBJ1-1	CASSQLQGGEAFF	TGTGCCAGCAGCCAATTACAGGGGGGGGAAGCTTTCTTT
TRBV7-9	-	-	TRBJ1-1	CSSSYLQNTEAFF	TGTTCCAGCAGCTATTTACAGAACACTGAAGCTTTCTTT
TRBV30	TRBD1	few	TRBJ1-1	CAWSGDRGLIAFF	TGTGCCTGGAGTGGGGACAGGGGGCTTATAGCTTTCTTT
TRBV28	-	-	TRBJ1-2	CASRSFRGDANYGYTF	TGTGCCAGCAGGAGCTTCAGGGGCGATGCCAACTATGGCTACACCTTC
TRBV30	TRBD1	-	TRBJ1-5	CAWSVRQGGQPQHF	TGTGCCTGGAGTGTAAGACAGGGAGGTCAGCCCCAGCATTTT
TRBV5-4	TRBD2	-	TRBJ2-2	CASSSGLAGGNTGELFF	TGTGCCAGCAGCTCAGGACTAGCGGGAGGGAACACCGGGGAGCTGTTTTTT
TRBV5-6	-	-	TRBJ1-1	CASSLGTVNTEAFF	TGTGCCAGCAGCTTGGGGACAGTCAACACTGAAGCTTTCTTT